This TCR beta chain was profiled in a study of T cells in Graves' hyperthyroidism and ophthalmopathy. Study information: Peripheral blood was taken when the disease was first diagnosed, before any treatment began.

Comments on this clonotype: Its antigen is still unknown.

In germline, CDR1 is SQVTM, CDR2 ANQGSEA. Losses at the gene ends were 3 bases for V and 3 bases for J; bases not matched to a gene: 11. This CDR3 has 16 amino acids. The CDR3 regions of TCR beta were amplified from RNA transcripts. The HTBI primer set drove a first-round RT-PCR of the TCR CDR3. TCRdb used MiXCR to reprocess the multiplex PCR reads, holding one entry per CDR3 protein. The sample lists about 520,000 distinct CDR3 sequences; approximately 25% were seen once. Whole-study findings and limits: Most thyroid clonotypes with frequency above 0.001 were detected in blood.

Sequencing was done on a sample of blood. The sequence came from a woman aged 30 to 39 with Graves' ophthalmopathy. The chain recombines TRBV29-1 with TRBJ1-2; 9 bases agree with TRBD1. CDR3 protein: CSVEGIGTGLHYGYTF. In nucleotides, the CDR3 is TGCAGCGTTGAGGGTATCGGGACAGGGCTCCACTATGGCTACACCTTC.